What follows are 5 T cell receptor beta chains derived from one specimen sequenced in a study of shared clonotypes between healthy human individuals. Data came from immunoSEQ multiplex PCR; TCRdb stores just in-frame clones and leaves some out. The repertoire includes roughly 550,000 clones, 95% to 96% of them detected once, and around 0.097% sits in the top ten. Naive CD8 populations comprised CD45RO-negative cells positively selected for CCR7, excluding terminally differentiated effector memory CD45RA+ cells. Sequenced sample: naive CD8+ T cells sorted from blood. The source of these receptors is a woman aged 25-40 years in good health.

The gene calls are TRBV30 and TRBJ2-1, with 11 bases matching TRBD2. The V gene end was trimmed by 5 bases and the J gene end by 8 bases; junction bases not matched to a gene: 8. In germline, CDR1 is GTSNPN, CDR2 SVGIG (reference sequence). The CDR3 runs 14 residues. CDR3 amino acids: CAWELAGGGDEQFF. The CDR3 bases are TGTGCCTGGGAGCTAGCGGGAGGTGGGGATGAGCAGTTCTTC.

As concerns this clone: Other DNA sequences from this sample encode an identical CDR3 as well. The chain recombines TRBV27 with TRBJ2-3; no clear D gene. V dropped 3 bases and J dropped 6 bases, with 4 bases sitting between them. Germline CDR1 and CDR2: MNHEY and SMNVEV (reference sequence). This CDR3 comprises 11 residues. The CDR3 DNA reads as TGTGCCAGCAGTTTTCGGGATACGCAGTATTTT. Its translation is CASSFRDTQYF.

V gene TRBV19 combines with J gene TRBJ1-2; D gene unclear. Germline CDR1 reads LNHDA; CDR2 reads SQIVND (reference sequence). V dropped 7 bases and J dropped 0 bases, with 12 bases sitting between them. This CDR3 spans 14 amino acids. CDR3 DNA: TGTGCCAGTATCCCGACACACTCTAACTATGGCTACACCTTC. Translating gives CASIPTHSNYGYTF.

DNA for the CDR3: TGTGCCAGCCGTACTATCCGGGACTACCTTTACGAGCAGTACTTC. Translation: CASRTIRDYLYEQYF. This chain connects TRBV27 to TRBJ2-7; 7 bases are shared with TRBD2. The germline CDR1 and CDR2 sequences are MNHEY and SMNVEV (reference sequence). The V segment lost 8 bases and the J segment 4 bases; nucleotides outside the gene matches: 14. The CDR3 is 15 amino acids.

This sequence joins TRBV6-4 and TRBJ2-2; D is undetermined. The CDR3 contains 14 residues. Germline V gives CDR1 MRHNA, CDR2 SNTAGT. The germline V and J ends were trimmed by 3 bases and 0 bases, with 5 bases remaining between them. The chain's CDR3 is CASSEGSNTGELFF. The CDR3 DNA is TGTGCCAGCAGTGAGGGCTCGAACACCGGGGAGCTGTTTTTT.